Each of the 2 T cell receptor beta chains below was sequenced from the same sample in a study of OX40 agonist ivuxolimab in advanced cancers. Clones were sequenced by immunoSEQ multiplex PCR, and TCRdb holds only the in-frame ones, with some missing. The table lists about 20,000 clones, 70% to 90% of them singletons. The sample in question was CD4+ or CD8+ T cells sorted from blood, obtained in a trial of the OX40 agonist ivuxolimab. The receptor source for this set is an adult with an advanced solid tumor such as melanoma, head and neck, liver or kidney cancer.

The chain combines TRBV4-2 with TRBJ2-1, with 10 bases matching TRBD2. CDR3 length: 17 residues. V lost 0 bases and J lost 2; bases outside the gene matches: 4. Per germline, CDR1 LGHNA and CDR2 YNFKEQ. The CDR3 DNA follows: TGTGCCAGCAGCCAAGATGGAACTAGCGGGGCCTACAATGAGCAGTTCTTC. Translating it yields CASSQDGTSGAYNEQFF.

The chain is built from TRBV2 and TRBJ2-7, with 7 nucleotides matching TRBD1. V was clipped by 10 bases and J by 5 bases; unmatched bases: 14. This CDR3 is built from 14 residues. Germline CDR1 reads SNHLY; CDR2 reads FYNNEI. CDR3 DNA: TGTGCCACCCAAACGGGGACAGTCGGAGACGAGCAGTACTTC. Translating it yields CATQTGTVGDEQYF.